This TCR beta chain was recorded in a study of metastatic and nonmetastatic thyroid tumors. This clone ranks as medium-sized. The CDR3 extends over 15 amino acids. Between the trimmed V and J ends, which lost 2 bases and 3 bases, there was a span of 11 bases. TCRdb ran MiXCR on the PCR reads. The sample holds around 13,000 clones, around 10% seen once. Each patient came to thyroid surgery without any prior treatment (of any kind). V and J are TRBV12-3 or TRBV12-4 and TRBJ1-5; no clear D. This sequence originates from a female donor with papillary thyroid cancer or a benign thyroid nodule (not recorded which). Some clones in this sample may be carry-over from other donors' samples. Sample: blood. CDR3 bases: TGTGCCAGCAGTTTAAGTTCTGGTTACAATCAGCCCCAGCATTTT. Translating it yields CASSLSSGYNQPQHF.